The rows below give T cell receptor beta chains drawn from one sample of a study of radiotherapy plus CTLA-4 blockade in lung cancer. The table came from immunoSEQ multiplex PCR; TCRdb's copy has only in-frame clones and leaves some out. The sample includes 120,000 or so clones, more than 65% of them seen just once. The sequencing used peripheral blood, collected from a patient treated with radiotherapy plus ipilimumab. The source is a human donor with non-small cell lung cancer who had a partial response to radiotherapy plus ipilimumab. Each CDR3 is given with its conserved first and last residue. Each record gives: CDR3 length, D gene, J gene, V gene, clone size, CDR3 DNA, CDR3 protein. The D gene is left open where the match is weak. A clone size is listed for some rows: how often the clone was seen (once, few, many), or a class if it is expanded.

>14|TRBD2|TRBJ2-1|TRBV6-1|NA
TGTGCCAGCCTTAGCGGGGGATCCTACAATGAGCAGTTCTTC
CASLSGGSYNEQFF
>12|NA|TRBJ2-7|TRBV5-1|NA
TGCGCCAGCTCCCAGGTAAACTACGAGCAGTACTTC
CASSQVNYEQYF
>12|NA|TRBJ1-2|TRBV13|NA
TGTGCCAGCAGCTTAGGGGGAGAGGGCTACACCTTC
CASSLGGEGYTF
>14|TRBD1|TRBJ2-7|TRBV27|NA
TGTGCCAGCAGTACCGGGACAGGGGCCTACGAGCAGTACTTC
CASSTGTGAYEQYF
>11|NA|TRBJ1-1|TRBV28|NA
TGTGCCAGCAGTTTCGGGTGGAAAGCTTTCTTT
CASSFGWKAFF
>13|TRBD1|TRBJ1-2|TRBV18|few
TGTGCCAGCTCAGCGGGACAGGGAGGTGGCTACACCTTC
CASSAGQGGGYTF
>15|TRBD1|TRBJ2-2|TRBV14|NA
TGTGCCAGCACCACAGGGACAGGGGTCACCGGGGAGCTGTTTTTT
CASTTGTGVTGELFF
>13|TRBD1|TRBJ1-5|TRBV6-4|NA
TGTGCCAGCAGTGGACAGGGGAGGCAGCCCCAGCATTTT
CASSGQGRQPQHF
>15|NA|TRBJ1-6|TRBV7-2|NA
TGTGCCAGCAGCTTAATGTACCGGGGGAATACACCCCTCCACTTT
CASSLMYRGNTPLHF
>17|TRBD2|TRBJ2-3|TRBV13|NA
TGTGCCAGCAGCTTGAAAACTCTAGCGGGACACACAGATACGCAGTATTTT
CASSLKTLAGHTDTQYF
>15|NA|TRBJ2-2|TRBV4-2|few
TGTGCCAGCAGCCAAGCCAGTTCCAACACCGGGGAGCTGTTTTTT
CASSQASSNTGELFF
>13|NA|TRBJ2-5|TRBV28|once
TGTGCCAGCACCTTACCAGGGCAAGAGACCCAGTACTTC
CASTLPGQETQYF
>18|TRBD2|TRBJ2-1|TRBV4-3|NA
TGCGCCAGCAGCCAAGATGTAGCGGGCGGGATATCCTACAATGAGCAGTTCTTC
CASSQDVAGGISYNEQFF
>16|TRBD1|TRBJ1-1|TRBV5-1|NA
TGCGCCAGCAGCCTGGGAGGGGGACAGGGGACGACTGAAGCTTTCTTT
CASSLGGGQGTTEAFF
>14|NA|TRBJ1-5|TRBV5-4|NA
TGTGCCAGCAGCTTGGGCAGGGACAATCAGCCCCAGCATTTT
CASSLGRDNQPQHF
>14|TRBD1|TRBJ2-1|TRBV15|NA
TGTGCCACCAGCAGGGGACAGGGATACAATGAGCAGTTCTTC
CATSRGQGYNEQFF
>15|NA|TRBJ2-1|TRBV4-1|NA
TGCGCCAGCAGCCAAGGAGGGGGAGCTCCCAACGAGCAGTTCTTC
CASSQGGGAPNEQFF
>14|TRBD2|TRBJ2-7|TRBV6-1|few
TGTGCCAGCAGCCTAGCGGGAGGAACCTACGAGCAGTACTTC
CASSLAGGTYEQYF
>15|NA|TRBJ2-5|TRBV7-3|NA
TGTGCCAGCAGCTTACTGGCAAGTTTGGAAGAGACCCAGTACTTC
CASSLLASLEETQYF
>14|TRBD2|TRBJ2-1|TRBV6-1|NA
TGTGCATGGGGACTAGCGGACAACCTGGATGAGCAGTTCTTC
CAWGLADNLDEQFF
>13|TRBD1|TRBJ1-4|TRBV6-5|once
TGTGCCGTGTCGGGACAGGGTAATGAAAAACTGTTTTTT
CAVSGQGNEKLFF
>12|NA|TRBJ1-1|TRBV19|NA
TGTGCCACTTCAGGGCGGTACACTGAAGCTTTCTTT
CATSGRYTEAFF
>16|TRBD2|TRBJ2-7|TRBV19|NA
TGTGCCAGTAGTATGCTGGCGGGAGGGTTCGGCGACGAGCAGTACTTC
CASSMLAGGFGDEQYF
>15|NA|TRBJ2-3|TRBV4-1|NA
TGCGCCAGCAGCCAAGGAGGGTCGGGCACAGATACGCAGTATTTT
CASSQGGSGTDTQYF
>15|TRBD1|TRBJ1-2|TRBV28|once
TGTGCCAGCAGACTCCGACAGGGGAGGATGAATGGCTACACCTTC
CASRLRQGRMNGYTF
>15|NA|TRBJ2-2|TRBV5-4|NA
TGTGCCAGCAGCTTTTGGACTTTGAACACCGGGGAGCTGTTTTTT
CASSFWTLNTGELFF
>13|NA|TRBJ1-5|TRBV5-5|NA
TGTGCCAGCAGCTTGGTTCTCGGGCAGCCCCAGCATTTT
CASSLVLGQPQHF
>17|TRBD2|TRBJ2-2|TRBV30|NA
TGTGCCTGGAGCGGGAGGCCGCCCAGGGTGACAGCCGGGGAGCTGTTTTTT
CAWSGRPPRVTAGELFF
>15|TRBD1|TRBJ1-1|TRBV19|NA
TGTGCCAGTGAGCCGGGACAGGGGGTCCGAACTGAAGCTTTCTTT
CASEPGQGVRTEAFF
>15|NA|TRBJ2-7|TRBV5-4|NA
TGTGCCAGCAGCTTGGCCGGGCTAGGAGGGGCCGAGCAGTACTTC
CASSLAGLGGAEQYF
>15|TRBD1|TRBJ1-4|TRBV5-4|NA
TGTGCCAGCAGCTGGGACAGGGCAGTTAATGAAAAACTGTTTTTT
CASSWDRAVNEKLFF
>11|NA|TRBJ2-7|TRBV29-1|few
TGCAGCGTTGTTAGCAGATACGAGCAGTACTTC
CSVVSRYEQYF
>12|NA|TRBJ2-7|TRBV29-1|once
TGCAGCGTTGAAGACGGTACCTACGAGCAGTACTTC
CSVEDGTYEQYF
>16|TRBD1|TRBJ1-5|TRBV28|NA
TGTGCCAGCAGCCCTCGACAGGGGGCGCCGAGTCAGCCCCAGCATTTT
CASSPRQGAPSQPQHF
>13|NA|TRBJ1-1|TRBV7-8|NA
TGTGCCAGCAGCTCGATTCCGGGAGACGAAGCTTTCTTT
CASSSIPGDEAFF
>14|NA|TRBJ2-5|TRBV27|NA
TGTGCCAGCAGCCAGTCAGGGGTGGCGAGTAAGCTGTACTTC
CASSQSGVASKLYF
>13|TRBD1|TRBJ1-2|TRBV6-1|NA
TGTGCCAGCAGTGAAACCCCGGGACAGACTTACACCTTC
CASSETPGQTYTF
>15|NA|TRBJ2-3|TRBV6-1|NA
TGTGCCAGCAGGAAACAGGGACGGGGCACAGATACGCAGTATTTT
CASRKQGRGTDTQYF
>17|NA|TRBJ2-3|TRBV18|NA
TGTGCCAGCTCACCTCCTAACGCGAGGATCGAAGGCGATACGCAGTATTTT
CASSPPNARIEGDTQYF
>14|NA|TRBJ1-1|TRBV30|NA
TGTGCCTGGAGAAAAATACCCAGAAGAACTGAAGCTTTCTTT
CAWRKIPRRTEAFF
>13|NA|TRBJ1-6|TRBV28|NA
TGTGCCAGCAGTTTAGGCATACACACGTACCTCCACTTT
CASSLGIHTYLHF
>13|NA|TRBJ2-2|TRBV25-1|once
TGTGCCAGCAGTGGCGGGTTGGCCGGGGAGCTGTTTTTT
CASSGGLAGELFF
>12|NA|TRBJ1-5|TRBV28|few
TGTGCCAGCAGATGGCAGGGAAGGGCCCAGCATTTT
CASRWQGRAQHF
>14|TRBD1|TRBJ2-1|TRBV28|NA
TGTGCCAGCAGTTTCCCCAGAGGGGGCCATGAGCAGTTCTTC
CASSFPRGGHEQFF
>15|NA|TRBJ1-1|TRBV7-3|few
TGTGCCAGCAGCTTAAGTCCAGGGGAGGGCACTGAAGCTTTCTTT
CASSLSPGEGTEAFF
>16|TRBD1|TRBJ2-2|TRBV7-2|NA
TGTGCCAGCAGCTCGGGACAGGGGGCGTACACCGGGGAGCTGTTTTTT
CASSSGQGAYTGELFF
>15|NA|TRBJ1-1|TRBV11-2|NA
TGTGCCAGCAGCTTATTCGGGGATAAGCAAGCTGAAGCTTTCTTT
CASSLFGDKQAEAFF
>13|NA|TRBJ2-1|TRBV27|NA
TGTGCCAGCAGTCCGGGCAGGGTCAATGAGCAGTTCTTC
CASSPGRVNEQFF
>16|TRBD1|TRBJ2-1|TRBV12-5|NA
TGTGCTAGTGGTTTGCGATTCGACAGGGGGCACAATGAGCAGTTCTTC
CASGLRFDRGHNEQFF
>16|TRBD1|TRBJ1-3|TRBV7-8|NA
TGTGCCAGCAGCCCTAGGACAGGGGGCTCTGGAAACACCATATATTTT
CASSPRTGGSGNTIYF
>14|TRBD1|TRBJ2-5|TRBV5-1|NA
TGCGCCAGCAGCCCCGGGACAGGAGAAGAAACCCAGTACTTC
CASSPGTGEETQYF
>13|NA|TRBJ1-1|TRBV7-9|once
TGTGCCAGCACCCCCGGCGGAGACACTGAAGCTTTCTTT
CASTPGGDTEAFF